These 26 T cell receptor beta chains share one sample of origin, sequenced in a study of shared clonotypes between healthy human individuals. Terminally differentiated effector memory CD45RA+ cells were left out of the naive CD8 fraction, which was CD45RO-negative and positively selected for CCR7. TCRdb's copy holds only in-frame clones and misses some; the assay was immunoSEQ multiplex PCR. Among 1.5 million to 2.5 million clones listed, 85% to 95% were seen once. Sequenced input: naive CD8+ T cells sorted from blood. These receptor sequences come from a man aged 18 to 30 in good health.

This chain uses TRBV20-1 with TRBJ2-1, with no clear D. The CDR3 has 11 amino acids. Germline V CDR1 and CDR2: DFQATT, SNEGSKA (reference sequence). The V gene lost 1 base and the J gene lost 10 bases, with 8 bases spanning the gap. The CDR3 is CSARVGVEQFF. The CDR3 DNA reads TGCAGTGCTAGAGTCGGTGTCGAGCAGTTCTTC.

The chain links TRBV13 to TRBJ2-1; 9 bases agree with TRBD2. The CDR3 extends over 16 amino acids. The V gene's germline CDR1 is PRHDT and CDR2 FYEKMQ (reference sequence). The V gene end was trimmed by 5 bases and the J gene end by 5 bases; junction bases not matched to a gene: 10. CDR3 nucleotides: TGTGCCAGCAGCCCAGGTCCTAGCGGGGAAAACAATGAGCAGTTCTTC. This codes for CASSPGPSGENNEQFF.

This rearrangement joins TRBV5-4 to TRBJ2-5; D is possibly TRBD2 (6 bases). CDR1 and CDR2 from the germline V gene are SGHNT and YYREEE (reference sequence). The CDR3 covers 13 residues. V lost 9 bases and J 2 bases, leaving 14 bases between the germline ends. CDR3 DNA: TGTGCCACGAATAACGGGGGACAAGAGACCCAGTACTTC. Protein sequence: CATNNGGQETQYF.

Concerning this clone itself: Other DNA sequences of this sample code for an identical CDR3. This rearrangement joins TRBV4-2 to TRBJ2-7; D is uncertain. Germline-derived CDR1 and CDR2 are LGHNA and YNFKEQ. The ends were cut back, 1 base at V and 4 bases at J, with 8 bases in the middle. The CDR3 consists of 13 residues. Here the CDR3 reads CASSQGGSYEQYF. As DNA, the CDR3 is TGTGCCAGCAGCCAAGGGGGAAGTTACGAGCAGTACTTC.

The CDR3 here is CASSVIPTDNEKLFF. The CDR3 DNA reads TGTGCCAGCAGTGTAATCCCGACGGATAATGAAAAACTGTTTTTT. The gene calls are TRBV28 and TRBJ1-4; D uncertain. CDR3 size: 15 residues. Trimming removed 5 bases at V and 4 bases at J, with 14 bases between. Germline lookup yields CDR1 MDHEN and CDR2 SYDVKM.

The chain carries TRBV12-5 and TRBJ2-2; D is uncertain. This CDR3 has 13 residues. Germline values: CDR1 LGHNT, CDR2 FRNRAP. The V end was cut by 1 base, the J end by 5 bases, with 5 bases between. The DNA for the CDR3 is TGTGCTAGTGGTTTGGATTCTACCGGGGAGCTGTTTTTT. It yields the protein CASGLDSTGELFF.

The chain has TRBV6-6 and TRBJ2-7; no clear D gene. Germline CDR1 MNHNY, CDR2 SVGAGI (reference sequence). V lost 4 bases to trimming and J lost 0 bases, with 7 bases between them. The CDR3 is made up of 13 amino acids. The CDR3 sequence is CASSLRSSYEQYF. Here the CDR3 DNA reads TGTGCCAGCAGTTTGAGGAGCTCCTACGAGCAGTACTTC.

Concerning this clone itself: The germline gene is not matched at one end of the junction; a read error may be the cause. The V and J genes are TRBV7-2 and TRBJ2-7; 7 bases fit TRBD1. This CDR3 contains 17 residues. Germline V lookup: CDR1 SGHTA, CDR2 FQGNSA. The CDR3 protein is CASTLVSQGLSSYEQYF. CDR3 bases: TGTGCCAGCACCTTAGTGTCACAGGGGCTTAGCTCCTACGAGCAGTACTTC.

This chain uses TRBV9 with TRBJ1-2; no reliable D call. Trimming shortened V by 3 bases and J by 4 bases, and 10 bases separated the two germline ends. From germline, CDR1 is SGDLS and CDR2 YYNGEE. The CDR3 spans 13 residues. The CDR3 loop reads CASSGAWSYGYTF. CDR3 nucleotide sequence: TGTGCCAGCAGCGGTGCCTGGAGCTATGGCTACACCTTC.

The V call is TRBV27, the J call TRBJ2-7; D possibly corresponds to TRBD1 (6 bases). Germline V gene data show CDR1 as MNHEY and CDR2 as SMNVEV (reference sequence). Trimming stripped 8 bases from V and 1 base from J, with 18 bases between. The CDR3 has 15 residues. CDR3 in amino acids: CASYDLRGRSYEQYF. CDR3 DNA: TGTGCCAGCTACGACCTCAGGGGAAGATCCTACGAGCAGTACTTC.

This CDR3 reads CAWTPSFVLGFSPLHF. CDR3 coding DNA: TGTGCCTGGACCCCGTCGTTTGTGCTCGGATTTTCACCCCTCCACTTT. The genes are TRBV30 and TRBJ1-6; no reliable D call. The CDR3 loop spans 16 amino acids. V lost 4 bases to trimming and J lost 9 bases, with 22 bases between them. Germline CDR1 reads GTSNPN; CDR2 reads SVGIG (reference sequence).

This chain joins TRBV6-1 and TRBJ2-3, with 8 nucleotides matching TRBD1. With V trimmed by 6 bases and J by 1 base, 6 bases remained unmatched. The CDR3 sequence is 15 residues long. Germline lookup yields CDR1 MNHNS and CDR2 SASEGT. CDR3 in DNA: TGTGCCAGCAGGGGGAAGACAGGGGGCACAGATACGCAGTATTTT. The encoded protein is CASRGKTGGTDTQYF.

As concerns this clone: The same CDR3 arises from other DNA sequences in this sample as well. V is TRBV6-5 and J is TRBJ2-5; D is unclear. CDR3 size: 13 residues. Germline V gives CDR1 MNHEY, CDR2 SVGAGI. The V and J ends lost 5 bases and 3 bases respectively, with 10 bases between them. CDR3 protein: CASSLDGEETQYF. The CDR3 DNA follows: TGTGCCAGCAGTCTTGACGGAGAAGAGACCCAGTACTTC.

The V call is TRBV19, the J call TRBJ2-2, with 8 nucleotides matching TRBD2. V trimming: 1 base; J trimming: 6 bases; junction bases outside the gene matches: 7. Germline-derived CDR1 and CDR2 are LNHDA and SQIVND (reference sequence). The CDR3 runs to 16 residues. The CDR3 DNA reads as TGTGCCAGTAGTATAGGTAACGGGAGGGCCGCCGGGGAGCTGTTTTTT. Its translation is CASSIGNGRAAGELFF.

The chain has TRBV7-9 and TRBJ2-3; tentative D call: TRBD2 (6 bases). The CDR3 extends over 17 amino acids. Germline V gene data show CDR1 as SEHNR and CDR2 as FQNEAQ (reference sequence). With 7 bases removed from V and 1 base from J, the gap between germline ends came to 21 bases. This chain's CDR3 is CASTHTLWRGGTDTQYF. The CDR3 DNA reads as TGTGCCAGCACTCACACCCTTTGGCGGGGCGGCACAGATACGCAGTATTTT.

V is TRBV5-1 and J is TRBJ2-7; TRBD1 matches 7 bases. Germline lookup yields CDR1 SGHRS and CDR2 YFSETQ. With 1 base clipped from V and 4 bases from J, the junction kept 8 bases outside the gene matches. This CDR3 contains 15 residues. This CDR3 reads CASSLTGVSGYEQYF. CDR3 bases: TGCGCCAGCAGCTTGACAGGGGTCTCGGGATACGAGCAGTACTTC.

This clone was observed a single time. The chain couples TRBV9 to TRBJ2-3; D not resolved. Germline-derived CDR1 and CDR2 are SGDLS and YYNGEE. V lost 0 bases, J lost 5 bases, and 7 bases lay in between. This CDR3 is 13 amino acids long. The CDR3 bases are TGTGCCAGCAGCGTAGAATATTTAGATACGCAGTATTTT. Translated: CASSVEYLDTQYF.

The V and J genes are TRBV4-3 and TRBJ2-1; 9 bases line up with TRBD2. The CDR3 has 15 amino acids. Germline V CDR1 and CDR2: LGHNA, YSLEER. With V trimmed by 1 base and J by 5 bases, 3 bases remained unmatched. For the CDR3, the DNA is TGCGCCAGCAGCCAAGGACTAGCGGCCCACAATGAGCAGTTCTTC. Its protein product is CASSQGLAAHNEQFF.

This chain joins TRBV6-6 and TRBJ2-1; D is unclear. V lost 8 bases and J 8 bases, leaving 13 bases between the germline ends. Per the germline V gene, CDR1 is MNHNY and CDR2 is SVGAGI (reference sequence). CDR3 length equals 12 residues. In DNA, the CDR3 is TGTGCCAGCGGTAACCTGCGGCATGAGCAGTTCTTC. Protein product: CASGNLRHEQFF.

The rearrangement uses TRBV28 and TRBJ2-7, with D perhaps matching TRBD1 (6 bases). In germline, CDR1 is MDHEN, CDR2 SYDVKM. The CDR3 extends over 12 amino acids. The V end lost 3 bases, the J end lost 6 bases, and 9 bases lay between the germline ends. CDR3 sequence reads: CASSFPGVEQYF. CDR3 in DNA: TGTGCCAGCAGTTTCCCAGGGGTCGAGCAGTACTTC.

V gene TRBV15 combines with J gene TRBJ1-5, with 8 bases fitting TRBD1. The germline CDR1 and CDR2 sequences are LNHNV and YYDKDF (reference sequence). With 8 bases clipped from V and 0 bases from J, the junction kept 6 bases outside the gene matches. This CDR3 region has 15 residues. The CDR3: CATADRASSNQPQHF. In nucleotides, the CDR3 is TGTGCCACCGCGGACAGGGCAAGTAGCAATCAGCCCCAGCATTTT.

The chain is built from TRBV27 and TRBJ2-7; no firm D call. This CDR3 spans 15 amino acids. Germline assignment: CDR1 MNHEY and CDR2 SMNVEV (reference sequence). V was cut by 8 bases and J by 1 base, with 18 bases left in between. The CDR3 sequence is CASAPVGTGSYEQYF. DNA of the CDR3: TGTGCCAGCGCACCGGTAGGCACCGGGTCCTACGAGCAGTACTTC.

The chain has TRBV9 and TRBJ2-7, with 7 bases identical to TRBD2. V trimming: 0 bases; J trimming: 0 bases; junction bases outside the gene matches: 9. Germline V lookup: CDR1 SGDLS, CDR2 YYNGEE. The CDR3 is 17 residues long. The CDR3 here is CASSVGTTSESSYEQYF. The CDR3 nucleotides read TGTGCCAGCAGCGTAGGCACCACTAGCGAGTCCTCCTACGAGCAGTACTTC.

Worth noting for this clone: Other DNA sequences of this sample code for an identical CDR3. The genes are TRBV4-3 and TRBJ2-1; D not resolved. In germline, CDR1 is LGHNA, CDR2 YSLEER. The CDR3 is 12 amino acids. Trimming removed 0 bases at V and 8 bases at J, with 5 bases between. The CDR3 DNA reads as TGCGCCAGCAGCCAAGACCCCGATGAGCAGTTCTTC. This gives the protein CASSQDPDEQFF.

CDR3 DNA sequence: TGTGCCAGCAGCAAAGCCGGGACTAGCGGGGGGTTGACAGATACGCAGTATTTT. This sequence encodes CASSKAGTSGGLTDTQYF. V and J are TRBV21-1 and TRBJ2-3; the table's D gene call, TRBD2, was not cross checked with the DNA. TRBV21-1 is a pseudogene segment. The CDR3 runs to 18 residues.

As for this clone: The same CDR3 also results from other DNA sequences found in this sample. CDR3 in DNA: TGTGCCAGCAGTTTATCAGGGGAGACCCAGTACTTC. Translating it yields CASSLSGETQYF. The chain couples TRBV28 to TRBJ2-5; D possibly corresponds to TRBD1 (5 bases). The V gene's germline CDR1 is MDHEN and CDR2 SYDVKM. The ends were cut back, 1 base at V and 5 bases at J, with 5 bases in the middle. The CDR3 has 12 amino acids.